This T cell receptor (beta chain) was identified in a study of shared clonotypes between healthy human individuals. This CDR3 is built from 15 residues. Germline loops: CDR1 LNHDA, CDR2 SQIVND (reference sequence). V dropped 5 bases and J dropped 8; count of bases not matched to a gene: 10. Healthy adults negative for HIV, lacking recent acute infections or vaccinations, served as donors. TCRdb keeps only in-frame clones here, not all; method: immunoSEQ multiplex PCR. The sample has about 660,000 clones, about 74% seen once. The sequencing input was memory CD4+ T cells sorted from blood. Regarding subset: CD45RA-negative fraction. V and J are TRBV19 and TRBJ2-3; TRBD2 agrees at 10 bases. This sequence was found in a woman aged 25 to 39 in good health. The CDR3 here is CASSSLAGVSLTQYF. Written as DNA, the CDR3 is TGTGCCAGTAGTTCGCTAGCGGGAGTATCTCTTACGCAGTATTTT. The complete variable domain, with remaining parts taken from reference TRBV19 and TRBJ2-3, reads DGGITQSPKYLFRKEGQNVTLSCEQNLNHDAMYWYRQDPGQGLRLIYYSQIVNDFQKGDIAEGYSVSREKKESFPLTVTSAQKNPTAFYLCASSSLAGVSLTQYFGPGTRLTVL.